This T cell receptor (beta chain) was found in a study of blood T cell repertoires in COVID-19 (dated by TCRdb to 2019 to 2021). The study in broad terms: Samples covering the acute and convalescent phases of COVID-19 were provided by collaborators in the United States, Italy and Spain. The prospective study material was composed of cDNA or gDNA derived from T cells, B-cell-depleted T cells, or PBMCs. The dataset comprised deeply sampled blood TCRbeta repertoires from subjects exposed to, actively infected with, or recovered from COVID-19. A freely available public database, intended as a resource for researchers studying the immune response to SARS-CoV-2, is where the repertoires were released. Samples were obtained from the ongoing ImmuneRACE study (first 160 participants) and from approximately 1,200 subjects provided by 6 global collaborators. Sample metadata almost always included a de-identified subject ID, COVID-19 status, age in years and sex. Where available, HLA class I and class II types were taken from metadata supplied by the sample provider and were not determined by assay-based typing. The paper's findings and limits, for the study overall: Clinical and demographic metadata were provided uncurated, with the amount varying by source and participant.

This clone was found once. It has no known antigen specificity. The input lacks base qualities; no much larger clone sits a single base away. TCRbeta CDR3 regions were amplified from genomic DNA using the immunoSEQ Assay, a bias-controlled multiplex PCR. The paper's data handling went like this. The number of nucleated cells in each sample was estimated by amplification of reference gene primers within the assay. To quantify the absolute abundance of each unique TCRbeta CDR3 rearrangement, sequence reads were collapsed and filtered. For each sample, productive Simpson clonality was calculated as the square root of Simpson's diversity index across productive rearrangements. This is the immuneACCESS table as TCRdb keeps it, with only in-frame sequences that have V and J called. A part of the clones is gone; compared with another copy, unresolved V genes explain less than half, and the rest is unexplained. The DNA was the basis for D and trimming; V, J and clone size are from that table. The sample table holds approximately 210,000 clones, of which 84% were seen once. Roughly 7% of the sample comes from the top ten.

Taken from the germline V gene (reference sequence), the CDR1 and CDR2 loops are LNHDA and SQIVND. V lost 10 bases and J lost 1 base, and the count of bases not matched to a germline gene is 13. Its CDR3 holds 16 amino acids, cysteine through phenylalanine. The entry retains the CDR3 DNA only, 48 bases that are in frame from base 1. One collaborating source in Seattle enrolled patients during active infection and followed them longitudinally through the course of disease. Each collaborating institution followed its own protocols to collect whole blood in K2EDTA tubes. For TCRbeta analysis, collaborator samples were shipped as frozen whole blood, as isolated PBMCs, or as DNA extracted from either sample type.

This sequence was found in a woman of 80 years or more with COVID-19, enrolled during active disease. The chain couples TRBV19 to TRBJ2-1; 7 middle bases align to TRBD2. The source material was peripheral blood. The CDR3 here reads CATRVGGRLSYNEQFF. The sequence in DNA is TGTGCCACCAGGGTGGGGGGGAGATTGTCCTACAATGAGCAGTTCTTC.